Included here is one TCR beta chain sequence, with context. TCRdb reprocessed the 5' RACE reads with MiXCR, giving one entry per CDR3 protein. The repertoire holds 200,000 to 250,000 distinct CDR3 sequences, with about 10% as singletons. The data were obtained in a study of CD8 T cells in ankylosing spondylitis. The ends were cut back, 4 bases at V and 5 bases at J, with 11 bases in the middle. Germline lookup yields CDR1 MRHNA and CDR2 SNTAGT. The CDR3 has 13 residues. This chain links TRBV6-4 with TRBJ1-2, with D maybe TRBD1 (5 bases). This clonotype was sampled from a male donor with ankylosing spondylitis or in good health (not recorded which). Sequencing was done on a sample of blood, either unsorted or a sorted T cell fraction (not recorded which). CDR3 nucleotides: TGTGCCAGCAGTGTAGCAAGGGGTTATGGCTACACCTTC. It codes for CASSVARGYGYTF.